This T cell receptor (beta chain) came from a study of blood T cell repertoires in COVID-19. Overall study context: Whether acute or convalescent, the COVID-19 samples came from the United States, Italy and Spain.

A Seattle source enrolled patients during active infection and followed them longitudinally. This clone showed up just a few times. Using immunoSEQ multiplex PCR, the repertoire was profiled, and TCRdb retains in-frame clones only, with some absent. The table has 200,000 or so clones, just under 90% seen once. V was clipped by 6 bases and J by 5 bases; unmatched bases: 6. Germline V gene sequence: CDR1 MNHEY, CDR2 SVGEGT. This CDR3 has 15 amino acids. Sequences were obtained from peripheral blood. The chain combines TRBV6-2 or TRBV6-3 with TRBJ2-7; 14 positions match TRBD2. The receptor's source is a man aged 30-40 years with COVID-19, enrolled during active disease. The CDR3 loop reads CASSRTSGRIHEQYF. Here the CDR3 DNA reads TGTGCCAGCAGCAGGACTAGCGGGAGGATCCACGAGCAGTACTTC.